These 16 T cell receptor beta chains came from one sample sequenced in a study of Graves' ophthalmopathy and Graves' hyperthyroidism. Amplified TCR beta CDR3 regions were obtained using RNA transcripts as template. First-round RT-PCR relied on HTBI primers, and a second-round multiplex PCR came next. TCRdb fed the multiplex PCR reads into MiXCR, producing one record per CDR3 protein. The sample has approximately 330,000 distinct CDR3 sequences; 15% to 20% are singletons. What was sequenced was peripheral blood. These receptors originate from an adult man with Graves' ophthalmopathy.

This clonotype was recorded many times. Here the CDR3 DNA reads TGTGCCAGCAGCCAAGCGTCGTATGGGGGTTCTATCTATGGCTACACCTTC. This sequence encodes CASSQASYGGSIYGYTF. This chain links TRBV4-2 with TRBJ1-2, with D perhaps TRBD1 (5 bases). Germline CDR1 is LGHNA and CDR2 is YNFKEQ. The V and J ends lost 1 base and 4 bases respectively, with 19 bases between them. The CDR3 contains 17 residues.

The table lists this clonotype with many counts. J is TRBJ2-7 and V is TRBV5-6; perhaps TRBD1 as D (5 bases). The CDR3 is 12 residues long. Germline V gene lookup returns CDR1 SGHDT and CDR2 YYEEEE. V lost 0 bases and J 4 bases, leaving 5 bases between the germline ends. The CDR3 DNA reads as TGTGCCAGCAGCTTGGGACAGTACGAGCAGTACTTC. Translated, it gives CASSLGQYEQYF.

This clonotype was counted at least ten times. The rearrangement uses TRBV20-1 and TRBJ2-7; 9 positions agree with TRBD2. The trim removed 6 bases at V and 3 bases at J, leaving 6 bases unmatched. Germline V gives CDR1 DFQATT, CDR2 SNEGSKA (reference sequence). The CDR3 is made up of 13 amino acids. The CDR3 bases are TGCAGTGCACCTAGCGGGGACCACTACGAGCAGTACTTC. This codes for CSAPSGDHYEQYF.

The chain links TRBV20-1 to TRBJ2-7, with 10 bases identical to TRBD2. V was pared by 0 bases and J by 3 bases, with 5 bases of the junction left unmatched. This CDR3 spans 15 amino acids. CDR1 and CDR2 from the germline V gene are DFQATT and SNEGSKA (reference sequence). The CDR3 reads CSARDLIAGGYEQYF. Here the CDR3 DNA reads TGCAGTGCTAGAGATCTGATAGCGGGAGGCTACGAGCAGTACTTC.

The gene calls are TRBV19 and TRBJ2-4; tentative D call: TRBD2 (5 bases). The CDR3 extends over 16 amino acids. The germline V gene encodes CDR1 LNHDA and CDR2 SQIVND (reference sequence). The germline V and J ends were trimmed by 9 bases and 0 bases, with 18 bases remaining between them. For the CDR3, the DNA is TGTGCCAGCAACACCAGGTGGGGAGAAGCCAAAAACATTCAGTACTTC. It specifies CASNTRWGEAKNIQYF. The entire variable domain, with the rest obtained from reference TRBV19 and TRBJ2-4, is as follows: DGGITQSPKYLFRKEGQNVTLSCEQNLNHDAMYWYRQDPGQGLRLIYYSQIVNDFQKGDIAEGYSVSREKKESFPLTVTSAQKNPTAFYLCASNTRWGEAKNIQYFGAGTRLSVL.

This clonotype has ten or more counts. V and J are TRBV24-1 and TRBJ2-1; TRBD2 matches 14 bases. Germline CDR1 is KGHDR and CDR2 is SFDVKD. CDR3 length: 20 amino acids. V lost 5 bases to trimming and J lost 7 bases; unmatched junction nucleotides: 18. CDR3 DNA sequence: TGTGCCACCAGTGCTCTTCCCGGGACTAGCGGGAGACGGCCAGGAAATGAGCAGTTCTTC. Encoded protein: CATSALPGTSGRRPGNEQFF.

This clonotype has a count of ten or more. V and J are TRBV2 and TRBJ1-2; D possibly corresponds to TRBD1 (5 bases). Germline CDR1 and CDR2: SNHLY and FYNNEI. The CDR3 covers 14 residues. Between the trimmed V and J ends, which lost 7 bases and 4 bases, there was a span of 16 bases. CDR3 region: CASKRNLDSYGYTF. DNA for the CDR3: TGTGCCAGCAAGAGGAACCTCGACAGCTATGGCTACACCTTC.

This clonotype was detected ten times or more. The CDR3: CASSYKGVETQYF. The CDR3 region has the DNA TGTGCCAGCAGTTACAAAGGGGTAGAGACCCAGTACTTC. The gene calls are TRBV6-2 or TRBV6-3 and TRBJ2-5; tentatively, D is TRBD1 (5 bases). Germline V gives CDR1 MNHEY, CDR2 SVGEGT. This CDR3 spans 13 amino acids. Trimming pared 2 bases from V and 4 bases from J, leaving 8 bases between.

This clonotype has ten or more counts. At one of its ends the junction is not consistent with the germline gene, which may arise from a read error. V gene TRBV24-1 combines with J gene TRBJ2-2, with 7 bases aligning to TRBD1. CDR3 size: 16 residues. Germline-derived CDR1 and CDR2 are KGHDR and SFDVKD. The CDR3 DNA is TGTGCCACCAGTGCTCCCAGGGGGTTCAACACCGGGGAGCTGTCTTTT. Its protein product is CATSAPRGFNTGELSF.

This clonotype was seen more than once but under ten times. V is TRBV2 and J is TRBJ1-1; D unclear. Germline-derived CDR1 and CDR2 are SNHLY and FYNNEI. The ends were cut back, 7 bases at V and 10 bases at J, with 13 bases in the middle. The CDR3 has 11 residues. CDR3 sequence reads: CASMVGRVAFF. DNA of the CDR3: TGTGCCAGCATGGTAGGGAGGGTAGCTTTCTTT.

This clonotype has at least ten counts. This chain joins TRBV20-1 and TRBJ1-3, with 9 bases lining up with TRBD1. The CDR3 spans 16 residues. Unmatched junction bases numbered 7, after V lost 1 base and J lost 3 bases. CDR1 and CDR2 from the germline V gene are DFQATT and SNEGSKA (reference sequence). The CDR3 protein is CSARGGTGGYGNTIYF. In nucleotides, the CDR3 is TGCAGTGCTAGAGGGGGCACAGGGGGCTATGGAAACACCATATATTTT.

This clonotype showed up many times. This chain connects TRBV12-5 to TRBJ1-5; D call uncertain. The CDR3 covers 12 residues. Trimming removed 1 base at V and 5 bases at J, with 3 bases between. Germline CDR1 is LGHNT and CDR2 is FRNRAP. The CDR3 loop is CASGLGDQPQHF. The CDR3 region has the DNA TGTGCTAGTGGTTTGGGAGATCAGCCCCAGCATTTT.

About this clonotype: A much larger clonotype is one base distant, so this may be a read error. The chain is built from TRBV11-1 and TRBJ2-7; 8 bases are shared with TRBD2. The germline V gene encodes CDR1 SGHAT and CDR2 FQDESV (reference sequence). CDR3 length: 14 amino acids. The CDR3 protein is CVSSWTSSTYEQYF. Written as DNA, the CDR3 is TGTGTCAGCAGCTGGACTAGCAGCACCTACGAGCAGTACTTC. Full variable domain (remainder filled in from reference TRBV11-1 and TRBJ2-7): EAEVAQSPRYKITEKSQAVAFWCDPISGHATLYWYRQILGQGPELLVQFQDESVVDDSQLPKDRFSAERLKGVDSTLKIQPAELGDSAMYLCVSSWTSSTYEQYFGPGTRLTVT.

This clonotype was counted many times. J is TRBJ2-5 and V is TRBV7-2; no reliable D call. Germline-derived CDR1 and CDR2 are SGHTA and FQGNSA. The CDR3 loop spans 13 amino acids. V was pared by 2 bases and J by 4 bases, with 8 bases between. The CDR3: CASSLLFGETQYF. DNA of the CDR3: TGTGCCAGCAGCTTACTTTTCGGAGAGACCCAGTACTTC. The entire variable domain, with the rest obtained from reference TRBV7-2 and TRBJ2-5, is as follows: GAGVSQSPSNKVTEKGKDVELRCDPISGHTALYWYRQSLGQGLEFLIYFQGNSAPDKSGLPSDRFSAERTGGSVSTLTIQRTQQEDSAVYLCASSLLFGETQYFGPGTRLLVL.

This clonotype was found many times. The CDR3: CATSEARGISNQPQHF. CDR3 coding DNA: TGTGCCACCAGTGAAGCCAGGGGGATAAGCAATCAGCCCCAGCATTTT. The V gene is TRBV24-1, the J gene TRBJ1-5; 7 bases agree with TRBD1. J lost 1 base, V lost 4 bases, and 6 bases had no gene match. The CDR3 is 16 residues long. The germline V gene has CDR1 KGHDR and CDR2 SFDVKD.

This clonotype was recorded at least ten times. J is TRBJ2-2 and V is TRBV19, with 9 bases fitting TRBD2. The CDR3 is made up of 16 amino acids. Germline V gene sequence: CDR1 LNHDA, CDR2 SQIVND (reference sequence). With 6 bases clipped from V and 5 bases from J, the junction kept 10 bases outside the gene matches. The CDR3 DNA reads as TGTGCCAGTAGGGCTAGCGGGACTGCGGTTACCGGGGAGCTGTTTTTT. The encoded protein is CASRASGTAVTGELFF.